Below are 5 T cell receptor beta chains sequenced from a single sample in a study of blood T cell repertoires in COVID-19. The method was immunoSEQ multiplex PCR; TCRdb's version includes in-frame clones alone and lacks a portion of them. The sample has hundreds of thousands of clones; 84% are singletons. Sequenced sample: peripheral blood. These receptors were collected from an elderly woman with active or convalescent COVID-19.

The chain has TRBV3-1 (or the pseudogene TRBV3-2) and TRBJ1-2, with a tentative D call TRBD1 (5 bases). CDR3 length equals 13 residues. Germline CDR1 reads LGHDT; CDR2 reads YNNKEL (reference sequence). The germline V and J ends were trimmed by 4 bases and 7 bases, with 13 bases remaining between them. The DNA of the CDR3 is TGTGCCAGCAGCCCAGCGGCGGGGGGTGGCTACACCTTC. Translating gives CASSPAAGGGYTF.

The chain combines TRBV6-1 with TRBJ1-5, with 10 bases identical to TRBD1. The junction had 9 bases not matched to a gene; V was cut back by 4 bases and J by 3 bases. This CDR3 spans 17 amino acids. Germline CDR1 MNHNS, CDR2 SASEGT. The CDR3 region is CASSAARTGGNNQPQHF. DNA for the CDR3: TGTGCCAGCAGTGCAGCTAGGACAGGGGGAAACAATCAGCCCCAGCATTTT.

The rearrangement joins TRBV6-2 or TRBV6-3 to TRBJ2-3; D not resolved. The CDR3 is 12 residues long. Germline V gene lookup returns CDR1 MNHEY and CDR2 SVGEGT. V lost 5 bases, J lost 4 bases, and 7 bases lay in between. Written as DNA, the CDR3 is TGTGCCAGCAGTAATGCGGCAGATACGCAGTATTTT. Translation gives CASSNAADTQYF.

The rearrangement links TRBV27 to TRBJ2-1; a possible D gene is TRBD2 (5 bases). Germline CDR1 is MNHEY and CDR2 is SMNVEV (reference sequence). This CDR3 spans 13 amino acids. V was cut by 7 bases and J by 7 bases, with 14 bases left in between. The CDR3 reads CASTWGSANEQFF. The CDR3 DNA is TGTGCCAGCACCTGGGGTAGCGCAAATGAGCAGTTCTTC.

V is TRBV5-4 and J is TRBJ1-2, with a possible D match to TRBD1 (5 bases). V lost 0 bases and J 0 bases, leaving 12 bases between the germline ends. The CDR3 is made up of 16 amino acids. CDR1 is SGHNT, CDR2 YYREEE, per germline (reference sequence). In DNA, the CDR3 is TGTGCCAGCAGCTTGGAACCAGGGAACCCTAACTATGGCTACACCTTC. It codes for CASSLEPGNPNYGYTF.